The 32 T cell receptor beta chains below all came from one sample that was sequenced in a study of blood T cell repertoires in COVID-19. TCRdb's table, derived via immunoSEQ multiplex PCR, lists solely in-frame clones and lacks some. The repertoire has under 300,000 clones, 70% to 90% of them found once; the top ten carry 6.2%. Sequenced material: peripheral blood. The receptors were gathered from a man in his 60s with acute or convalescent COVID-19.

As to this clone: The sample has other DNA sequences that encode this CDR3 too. The CDR3: CASSLSSGITDTQYF. The CDR3 DNA reads as TGTGCCAGCAGCTTAAGTAGCGGAATAACAGATACGCAGTATTTT. The chain joins TRBV7-2 to TRBJ2-3; D perhaps matches TRBD2 (6 bases). The CDR3 contains 15 residues. Germline CDR1 and CDR2: SGHTA and FQGNSA. V lost 2 bases to trimming and J lost 3 bases, with 12 bases between them.

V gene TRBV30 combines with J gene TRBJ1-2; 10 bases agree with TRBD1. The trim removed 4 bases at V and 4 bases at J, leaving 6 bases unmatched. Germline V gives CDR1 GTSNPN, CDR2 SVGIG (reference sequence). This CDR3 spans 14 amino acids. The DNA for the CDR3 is TGTGCCTGGATTCCCGACAGGGGGCTCTATGGCTACACCTTC. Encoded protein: CAWIPDRGLYGYTF.

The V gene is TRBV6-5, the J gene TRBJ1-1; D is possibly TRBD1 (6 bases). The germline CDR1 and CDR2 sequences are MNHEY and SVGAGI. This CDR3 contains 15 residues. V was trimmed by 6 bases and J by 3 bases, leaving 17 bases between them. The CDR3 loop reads CASSSDTGYHTEAFF. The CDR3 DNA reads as TGTGCCAGCAGCTCAGACACAGGGTATCACACTGAAGCTTTCTTT.

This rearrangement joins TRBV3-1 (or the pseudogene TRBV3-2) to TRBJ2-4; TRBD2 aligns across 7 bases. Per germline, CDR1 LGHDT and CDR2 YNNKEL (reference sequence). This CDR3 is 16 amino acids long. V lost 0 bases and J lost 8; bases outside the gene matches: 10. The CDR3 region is CASSQERGRGGHIQYF. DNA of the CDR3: TGTGCCAGCAGCCAAGAACGCGGGAGAGGTGGGCACATTCAGTACTTC.

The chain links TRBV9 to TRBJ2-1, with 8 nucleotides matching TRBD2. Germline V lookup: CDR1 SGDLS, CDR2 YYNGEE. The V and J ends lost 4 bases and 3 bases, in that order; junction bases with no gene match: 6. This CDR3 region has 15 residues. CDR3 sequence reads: CASSPSGRVYNEQFF. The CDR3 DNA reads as TGTGCCAGCAGCCCGAGCGGGAGAGTCTACAATGAGCAGTTCTTC.

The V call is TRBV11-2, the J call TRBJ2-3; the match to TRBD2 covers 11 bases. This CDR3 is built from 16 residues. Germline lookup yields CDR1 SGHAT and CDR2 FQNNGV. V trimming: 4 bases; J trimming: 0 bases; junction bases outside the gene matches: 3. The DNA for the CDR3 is TGTGCCAGCAGCTCTTCTAGCGGGGGGAGCACAGATACGCAGTATTTT. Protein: CASSSSSGGSTDTQYF.

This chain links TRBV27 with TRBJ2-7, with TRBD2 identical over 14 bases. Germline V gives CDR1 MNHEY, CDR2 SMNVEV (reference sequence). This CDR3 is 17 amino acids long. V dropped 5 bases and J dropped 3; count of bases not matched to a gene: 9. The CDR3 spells CASSPTLGLAGGYEQYF. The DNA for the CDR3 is TGTGCCAGCAGTCCCACCCTTGGACTAGCGGGGGGCTACGAGCAGTACTTC.

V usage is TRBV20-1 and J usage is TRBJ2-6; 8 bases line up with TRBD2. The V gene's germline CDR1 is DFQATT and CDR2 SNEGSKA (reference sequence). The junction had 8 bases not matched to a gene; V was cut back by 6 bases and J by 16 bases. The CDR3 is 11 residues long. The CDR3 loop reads CSAYIGRELTF. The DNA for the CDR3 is TGCAGTGCGTATATCGGGAGGGAGCTGACTTTC.

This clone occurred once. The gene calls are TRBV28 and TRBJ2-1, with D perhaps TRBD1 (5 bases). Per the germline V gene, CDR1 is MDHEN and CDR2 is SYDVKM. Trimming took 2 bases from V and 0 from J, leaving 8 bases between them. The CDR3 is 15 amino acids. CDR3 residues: CASSLRTHSYNEQFF. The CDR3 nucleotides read TGTGCCAGCAGTTTACGGACACACTCCTACAATGAGCAGTTCTTC.

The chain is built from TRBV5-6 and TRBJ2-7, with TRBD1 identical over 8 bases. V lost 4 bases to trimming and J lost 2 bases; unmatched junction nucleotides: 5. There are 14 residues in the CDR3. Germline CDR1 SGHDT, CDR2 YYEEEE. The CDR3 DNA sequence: TGTGCCAGCAGCGTGTGGACAGGGACCTACGAGCAGTACTTC. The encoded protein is CASSVWTGTYEQYF.

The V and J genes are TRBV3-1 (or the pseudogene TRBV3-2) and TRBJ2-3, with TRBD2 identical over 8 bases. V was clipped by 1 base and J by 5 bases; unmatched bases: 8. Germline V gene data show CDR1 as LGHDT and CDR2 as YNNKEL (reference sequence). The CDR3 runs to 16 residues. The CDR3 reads CASSQGSSGSIDTQYF. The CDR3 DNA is TGTGCCAGCAGCCAAGGATCAAGCGGGAGTATAGATACGCAGTATTTT.

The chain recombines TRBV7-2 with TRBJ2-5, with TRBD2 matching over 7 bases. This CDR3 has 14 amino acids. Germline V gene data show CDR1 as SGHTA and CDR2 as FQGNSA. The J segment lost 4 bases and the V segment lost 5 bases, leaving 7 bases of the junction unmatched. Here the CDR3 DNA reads TGTGCCAGCAGCCCCCAGCCGGGAGGAGAGACCCAGTACTTC. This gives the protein CASSPQPGGETQYF.

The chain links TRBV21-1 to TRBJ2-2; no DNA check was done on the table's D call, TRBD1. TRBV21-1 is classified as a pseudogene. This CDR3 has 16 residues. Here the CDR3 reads CASSKHVGRATGELFF. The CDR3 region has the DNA TGTGCCAGCAGCAAACACGTGGGCAGGGCAACCGGGGAGCTGTTTTTT.

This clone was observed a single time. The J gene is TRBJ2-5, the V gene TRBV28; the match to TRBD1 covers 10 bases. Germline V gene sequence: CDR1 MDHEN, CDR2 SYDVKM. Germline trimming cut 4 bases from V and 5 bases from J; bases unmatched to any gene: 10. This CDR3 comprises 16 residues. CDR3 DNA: TGTGCCAGCAGTTACTCGACAGGGGGCCGTGTGGAGACCCAGTACTTC. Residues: CASSYSTGGRVETQYF.

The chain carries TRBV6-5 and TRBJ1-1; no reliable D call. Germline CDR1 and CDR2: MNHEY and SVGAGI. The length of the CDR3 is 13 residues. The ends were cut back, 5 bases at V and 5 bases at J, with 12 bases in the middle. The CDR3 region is CASSLRDTTEAFF. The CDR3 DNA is TGTGCCAGCAGTCTCCGGGATACAACTGAAGCTTTCTTT.

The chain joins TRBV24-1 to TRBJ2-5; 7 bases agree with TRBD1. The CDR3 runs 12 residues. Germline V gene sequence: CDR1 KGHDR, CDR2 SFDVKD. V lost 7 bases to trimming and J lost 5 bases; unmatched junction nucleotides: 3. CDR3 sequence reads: CATSLRGETQYF. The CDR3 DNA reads TGTGCCACCAGCCTCAGGGGGGAGACCCAGTACTTC.

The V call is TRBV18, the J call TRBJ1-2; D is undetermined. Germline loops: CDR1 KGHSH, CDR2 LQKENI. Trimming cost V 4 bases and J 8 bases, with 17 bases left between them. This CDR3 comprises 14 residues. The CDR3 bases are TGTGCCAGCTCACTTGGTAGAGGTGATTCCGGCTACACCTTC. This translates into CASSLGRGDSGYTF. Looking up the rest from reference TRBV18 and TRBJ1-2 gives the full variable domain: NAGVMQNPRHLVRRRGQEARLRCSPMKGHSHVYWYRQLPEEGLKFMVYLQKENIIDESGMPKERFSAEFPKEGPSILRIQQVVRGDSAAYFCASSLGRGDSGYTFGSGTRLTVV.

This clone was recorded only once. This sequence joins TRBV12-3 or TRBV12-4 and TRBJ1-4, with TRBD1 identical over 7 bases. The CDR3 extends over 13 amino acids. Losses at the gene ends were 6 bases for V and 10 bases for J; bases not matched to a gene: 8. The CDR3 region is CASSRDSGRKLFF. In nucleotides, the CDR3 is TGTGCCAGCAGCAGGGACAGTGGCCGAAAACTGTTTTTT.

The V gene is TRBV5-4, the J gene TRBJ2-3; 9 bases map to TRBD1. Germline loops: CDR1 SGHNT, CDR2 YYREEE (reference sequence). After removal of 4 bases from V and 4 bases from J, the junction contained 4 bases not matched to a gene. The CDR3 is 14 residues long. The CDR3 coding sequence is TGTGCCAGCAGCAAGGACAGGGGATCAGATACGCAGTATTTT. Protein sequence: CASSKDRGSDTQYF.

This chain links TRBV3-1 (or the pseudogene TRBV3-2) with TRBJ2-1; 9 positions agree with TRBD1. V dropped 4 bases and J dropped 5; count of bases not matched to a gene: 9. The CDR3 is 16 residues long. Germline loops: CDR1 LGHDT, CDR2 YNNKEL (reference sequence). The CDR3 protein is CASSPTGTGRNNEQFF. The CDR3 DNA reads TGTGCCAGCAGCCCGACCGGGACAGGGAGAAACAATGAGCAGTTCTTC.

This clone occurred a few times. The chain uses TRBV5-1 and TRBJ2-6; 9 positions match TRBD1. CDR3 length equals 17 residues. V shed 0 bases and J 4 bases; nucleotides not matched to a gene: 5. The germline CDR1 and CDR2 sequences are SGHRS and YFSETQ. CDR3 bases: TGCGCCAGCAGCTTGGACAGGGGGCTGGGAGGGGCCAACGTCCTGACTTTC. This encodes CASSLDRGLGGANVLTF.

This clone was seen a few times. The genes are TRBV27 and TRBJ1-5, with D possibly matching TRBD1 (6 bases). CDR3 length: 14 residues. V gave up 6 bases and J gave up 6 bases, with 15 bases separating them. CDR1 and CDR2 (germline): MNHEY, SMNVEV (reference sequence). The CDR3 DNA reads TGTGCCAGCAGCATATCCCAACAGGGTCAGCCCCAGCATTTT. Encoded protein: CASSISQQGQPQHF.

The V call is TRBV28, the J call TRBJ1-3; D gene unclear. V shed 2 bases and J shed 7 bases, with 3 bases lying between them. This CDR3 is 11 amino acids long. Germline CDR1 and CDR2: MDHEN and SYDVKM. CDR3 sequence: CASSLRNTIYF. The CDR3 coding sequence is TGTGCCAGCAGTTTACGGAACACCATATATTTT.

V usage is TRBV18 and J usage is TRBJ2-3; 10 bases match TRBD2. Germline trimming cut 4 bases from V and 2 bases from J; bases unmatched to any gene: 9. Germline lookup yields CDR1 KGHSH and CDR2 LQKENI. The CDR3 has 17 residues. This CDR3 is CASSLRGLAGATDTQYF. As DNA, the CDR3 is TGTGCCAGCTCACTTCGAGGGCTAGCGGGAGCCACAGATACGCAGTATTTT.

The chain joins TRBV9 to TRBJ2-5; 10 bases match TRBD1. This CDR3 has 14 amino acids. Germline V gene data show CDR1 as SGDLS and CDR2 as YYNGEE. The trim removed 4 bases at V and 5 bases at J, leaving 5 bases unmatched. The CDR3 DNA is TGTGCCAGCAGCTTGGGACAGGGGCGCGAGACCCAGTACTTC. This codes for CASSLGQGRETQYF.

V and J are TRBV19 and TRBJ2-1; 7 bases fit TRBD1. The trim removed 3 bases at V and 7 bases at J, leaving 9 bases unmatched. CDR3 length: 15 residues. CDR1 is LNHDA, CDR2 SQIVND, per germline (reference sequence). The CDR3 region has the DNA TGTGCCAGTAGTATGGCAGGGGGAACATGGAATGAGCAGTTCTTC. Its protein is CASSMAGGTWNEQFF.

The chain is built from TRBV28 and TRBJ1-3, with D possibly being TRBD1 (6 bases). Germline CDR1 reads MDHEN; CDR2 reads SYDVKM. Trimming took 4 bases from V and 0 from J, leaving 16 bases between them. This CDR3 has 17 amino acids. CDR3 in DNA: TGTGCCAGCAGTTACACCGGGACACCAACCTCTGGAAACACCATATATTTT. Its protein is CASSYTGTPTSGNTIYF.

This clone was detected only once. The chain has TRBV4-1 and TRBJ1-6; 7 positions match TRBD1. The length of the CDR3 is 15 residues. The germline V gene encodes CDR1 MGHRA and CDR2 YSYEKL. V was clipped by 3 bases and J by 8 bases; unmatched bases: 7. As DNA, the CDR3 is TGCGCCAGCAGCCACGAAGACAGGGTTGATTCACCCCTCCACTTT. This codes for CASSHEDRVDSPLHF.

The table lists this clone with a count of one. The CDR3 DNA reads TGTGCCAGCAGCTTAGGGGCGGGAGTCGGCGGGGAGCAGTTCTTC. Translation gives CASSLGAGVGGEQFF. The chain links TRBV11-3 to TRBJ2-1; 7 bases agree with TRBD2. CDR3 length: 15 amino acids. CDR1 is SGHNT and CDR2 is YENEEA in the germline V gene. V was clipped by 1 base and J by 10 bases; unmatched bases: 10. Variable domain in full (rest from reference TRBV11-3 and TRBJ2-1): EAGVVQSPRYKIIEKKQPVAFWCNPISGHNTLYWYLQNLGQGPELLIRYENEEAVDDSQLPKDRFSAERLKGVDSTLKIQPAELGDSAVYLCASSLGAGVGGEQFFGPGTRLTVL.

The CDR3 sequence: CASHPQGPNSPLHF. The CDR3 DNA is TGTGCCAGCCATCCCCAGGGGCCTAATTCACCCCTCCACTTT. V usage is TRBV28 and J usage is TRBJ1-6; a possible D gene is TRBD1 (6 bases). The CDR3 extends over 14 amino acids. CDR1 and CDR2 from the germline V gene are MDHEN and SYDVKM. V lost 8 bases and J lost 6, with 14 bases in between. Drawing the rest from reference TRBV28 and TRBJ1-6, the complete variable domain is DVKVTQSSRYLVKRTGEKVFLECVQDMDHENMFWYRQDPGLGLRLIYFSYDVKMKEKGDIPEGYSVSREKKERFSLILESASTNQTSMYLCASHPQGPNSPLHFGNGTRLTVT.

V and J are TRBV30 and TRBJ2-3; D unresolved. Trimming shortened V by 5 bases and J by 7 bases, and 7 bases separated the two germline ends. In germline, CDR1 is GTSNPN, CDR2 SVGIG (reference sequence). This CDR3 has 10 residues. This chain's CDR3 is CAWVGHTQYF. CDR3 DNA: TGTGCCTGGGTTGGGCATACGCAGTATTTT.

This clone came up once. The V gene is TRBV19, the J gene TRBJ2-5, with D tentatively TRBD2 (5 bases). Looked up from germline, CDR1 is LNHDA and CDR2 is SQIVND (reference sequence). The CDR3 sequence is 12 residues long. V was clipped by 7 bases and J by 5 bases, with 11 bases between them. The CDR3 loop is CASTNPGETQYF. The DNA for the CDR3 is TGTGCCAGTACAAACCCGGGGGAGACCCAGTACTTC. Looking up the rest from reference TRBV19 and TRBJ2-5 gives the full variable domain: DGGITQSPKYLFRKEGQNVTLSCEQNLNHDAMYWYRQDPGQGLRLIYYSQIVNDFQKGDIAEGYSVSREKKESFPLTVTSAQKNPTAFYLCASTNPGETQYFGPGTRLLVL.